The 5 T cell receptor beta chains presented below share a single source sample, sequenced in a study of T cells expressing NK-cell markers. TCRdb re-called the 5' RACE reads; every CDR3 protein appears as one record, without DNA. This repertoire includes 350,000 to 500,000 distinct CDR3 sequences. The sample was blood T cells: a sorted CD56 or NKG2C T cell subset, CD4+ or CD8+ T cells, or bulk PBMC T cells (not recorded which). The receptors here all came from a woman aged 18 to 75 in good health.

The J gene is TRBJ2-3, the V gene TRBV29-1; lacking DNA, the TRBD1 call made by TCRdb goes unchecked. From germline, CDR1 is SQVTM and CDR2 ANQGSEA. This CDR3 comprises 14 residues. CDR3 sequence: CSVEGEGATDTQYF.

This CDR3 reads CASSLGPAGVLGTQYF. The chain carries TRBV11-2 and TRBJ2-3; the TRBD2 assignment by TCRdb is unverifiable without DNA. The CDR3 is made up of 16 amino acids. CDR1 is SGHAT, CDR2 FQNNGV, per germline.

The genes are TRBV7-3 and TRBJ2-1; no DNA is available, so the TRBD1 call from TCRdb remains unchecked. Germline V CDR1 and CDR2: SGHTA, FQGTGA. CDR3 size: 16 residues. The CDR3 sequence: CASSLTVGRGNNEQFF. The full variable domain, with the rest looked up from reference TRBV7-3 and TRBJ2-1, is GAGVSQTPSNKVTEKGKYVELRCDPISGHTALYWYRQSLGQGPEFLIYFQGTGAADDSGLPNDRFFAVRPEGSVSTLKIQRTERGDSAVYLCASSLTVGRGNNEQFFGPGTRLTVL.

V usage is TRBV5-5 and J usage is TRBJ2-3; TCRdb outputs TRBD1, but without DNA this stays unchecked. In germline, CDR1 is SGHKS, CDR2 YYEKEE (reference sequence). This CDR3 has 14 amino acids. CDR3 sequence reads: CASSPGQNTDTQYF.

The CDR3 region is CASSSFGASGWARNEQFF. The chain carries TRBV11-2 and TRBJ2-1; no DNA is available, so the TRBD2 call from TCRdb remains unchecked. The V gene's germline CDR1 is SGHAT and CDR2 FQNNGV. The CDR3 spans 18 residues. Full variable domain (rest looked up from reference TRBV11-2 and TRBJ2-1): EAGVAQSPRYKIIEKRQSVAFWCNPISGHATLYWYQQILGQGPKLLIQFQNNGVVDDSQLPKDRFSAERLKGVDSTLKIQPAKLEDSAVYLCASSSFGASGWARNEQFFGPGTRLTVL.